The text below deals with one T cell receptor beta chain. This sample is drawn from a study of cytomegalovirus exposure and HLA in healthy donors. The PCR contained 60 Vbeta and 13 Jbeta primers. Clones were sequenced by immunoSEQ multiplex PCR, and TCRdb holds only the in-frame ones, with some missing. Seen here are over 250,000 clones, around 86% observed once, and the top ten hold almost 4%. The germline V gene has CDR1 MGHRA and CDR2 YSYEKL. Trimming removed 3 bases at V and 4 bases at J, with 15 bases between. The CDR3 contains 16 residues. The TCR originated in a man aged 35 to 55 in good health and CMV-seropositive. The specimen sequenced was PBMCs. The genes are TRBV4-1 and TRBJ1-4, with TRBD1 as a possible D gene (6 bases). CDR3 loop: CASSHDTGMSNEKLFF. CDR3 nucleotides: TGCGCCAGCAGCCATGACACAGGGATGAGTAATGAAAAACTGTTTTTT.